The 28 T cell receptor beta chains presented below share a single source sample, sequenced in a study of T cell repertoires in ileal Crohn's disease. The method was immunoSEQ multiplex PCR; TCRdb's version includes in-frame clones alone and lacks a portion of them. Here the sample spans about 16,000 clones, almost 90% being singletons. Sequenced: ileal tissue. These receptors were collected from an adult with Crohn's disease.

This clone was detected a few times. V usage is TRBV4-1 and J usage is TRBJ1-4, with TRBD1 identical over 7 bases. CDR3 length: 14 amino acids. V gave up 4 bases and J gave up 8 bases; unmatched junction bases: 7. Germline V CDR1 and CDR2: MGHRA, YSYEKL. The chain's CDR3 is CASSPQEGQEKLFF. CDR3 sequence (DNA): TGCGCCAGCAGCCCGCAAGAGGGACAGGAAAAACTGTTTTTT.

This clone has just a few counts. The chain links TRBV27 to TRBJ1-2, with D unresolved. Looked up from germline, CDR1 is MNHEY and CDR2 is SMNVEV (reference sequence). The CDR3 loop spans 11 amino acids. V was clipped by 6 bases and J by 4 bases, with 6 bases between them. CDR3 protein: CASRTPYGYTF. The CDR3 nucleotides read TGTGCCAGCAGGACACCCTATGGCTACACCTTC.

The chain combines TRBV11-2 with TRBJ1-5; no reliable D call. Germline V gives CDR1 SGHAT, CDR2 FQNNGV. Trimming stripped 1 base from V and 0 bases from J, with 13 bases between. This CDR3 is built from 17 residues. CDR3 in DNA: TGTGCCAGCAGCTTAGGGGCGCTCCCATATAGCAATCAGCCCCAGCATTTT. This encodes CASSLGALPYSNQPQHF. Filled out from reference TRBV11-2 and TRBJ1-5, the complete variable domain reads EAGVAQSPRYKIIEKRQSVAFWCNPISGHATLYWYQQILGQGPKLLIQFQNNGVVDDSQLPKDRFSAERLKGVDSTLKIQPAKLEDSAVYLCASSLGALPYSNQPQHFGDGTRLSIL.

This clone appeared a single time. The same CDR3 arises from other DNA sequences in this sample as well. The chain recombines TRBV27 with TRBJ2-1; TRBD2 might be the D (6 bases). Between the trimmed V and J ends, which lost 10 bases and 5 bases, there was a span of 15 bases. Germline V lookup: CDR1 MNHEY, CDR2 SMNVEV (reference sequence). This CDR3 has 13 residues. The CDR3 DNA sequence: TGTGCCACCTACGGGAGTGCGGACAATGAGCAGTTCTTC. It yields the protein CATYGSADNEQFF.

The chain uses TRBV7-3 and TRBJ1-2, with D tentatively TRBD1 (5 bases). The germline V gene encodes CDR1 SGHTA and CDR2 FQGTGA. CDR3 length equals 14 residues. Trimming removed 5 bases from V and 5 bases from J, with 15 bases in between. CDR3 coding DNA: TGTGCCAGCAGCCTTTCCGGGGGATCATATGGCTACACCTTC. Amino acids: CASSLSGGSYGYTF.

The chain combines TRBV5-1 with TRBJ2-2; 8 positions match TRBD2. The CDR3 contains 16 residues. Germline trimming cut 2 bases from V and 4 bases from J; bases unmatched to any gene: 7. Germline V lookup: CDR1 SGHRS, CDR2 YFSETQ. CDR3 region: CASSLGAGEVTGELFF. The CDR3, as DNA: TGCGCCAGCAGCTTAGGAGCGGGGGAAGTCACCGGGGAGCTGTTTTTT.

Comments on this clone: The same CDR3 also results from other DNA sequences found in this sample. The chain recombines TRBV27 with TRBJ2-3; 10 bases are a match to TRBD1. Germline V lookup: CDR1 MNHEY, CDR2 SMNVEV (reference sequence). The J segment lost 3 bases and the V segment lost 3 bases, leaving 9 bases of the junction unmatched. The CDR3 is 17 residues long. In nucleotides, the CDR3 is TGTGCCAGCAGTTTCCTTCTGACAGGGGGCGAAACAGATACGCAGTATTTT. Amino acid sequence: CASSFLLTGGETDTQYF.

This rearrangement joins TRBV5-1 to TRBJ1-2, with TRBD1 as a possible D gene (5 bases). The CDR3 has 13 residues. Trimming removed 0 bases at V and 4 bases at J, with 7 bases between. In germline, CDR1 is SGHRS, CDR2 YFSETQ. The CDR3 here is CASSLGQSYGYTF. DNA of the CDR3: TGCGCCAGCAGCTTGGGACAGTCCTATGGCTACACCTTC.

J is TRBJ2-3 and V is TRBV5-1, with D maybe TRBD2 (6 bases). The V gene lost 2 bases and the J gene lost 4 bases, with 11 bases spanning the gap. Per germline, CDR1 SGHRS and CDR2 YFSETQ. There are 14 residues in the CDR3. CDR3: CASSLPREPDTQYF. The CDR3 region has the DNA TGCGCCAGCAGCTTACCCCGGGAGCCAGATACGCAGTATTTT.

The rearrangement joins TRBV19 to TRBJ2-2; D gene unclear. Trimming left V 8 bases short and J 2 bases short, with 9 bases between. The length of the CDR3 is 13 residues. Looked up from germline, CDR1 is LNHDA and CDR2 is SQIVND (reference sequence). The CDR3: CASLLPNTGELFF. The CDR3 bases are TGTGCCAGTTTACTCCCCAACACCGGGGAGCTGTTTTTT. Together with reference TRBV19 and TRBJ2-2, the CDR3 gives the full variable domain: DGGITQSPKYLFRKEGQNVTLSCEQNLNHDAMYWYRQDPGQGLRLIYYSQIVNDFQKGDIAEGYSVSREKKESFPLTVTSAQKNPTAFYLCASLLPNTGELFFGEGSRLTVL.

On this clone itself: At one end, the junction sequence differs from germline, possibly due to a read error. Distinct nucleotide sequences in the sample also encode this CDR3. This chain uses TRBV7-7 with TRBJ2-6, with a possible D match to TRBD1 (6 bases). The CDR3 spans 15 residues. CDR1 and CDR2 from the germline V gene are SSHAT and FNYEAQ (reference sequence). As DNA, the CDR3 is TGTGCTAGCAGCCCCAGGGGCTCTGGGGCCAACGTCCTGACTTTC. The encoded protein is CASSPRGSGANVLTF.

The chain has TRBV7-3 and TRBJ2-3, with D tentatively TRBD2 (6 bases). The germline gives CDR1 SGHTA, CDR2 FQGTGA. V gave up 1 base and J gave up 3 bases, with 8 bases separating them. This CDR3 has 14 amino acids. The CDR3 region is CASSLRLATDTQYF. The CDR3 nucleotides are TGTGCCAGCAGCTTAAGGCTAGCGACAGATACGCAGTATTTT.

V and J are TRBV2 and TRBJ2-2; the match to TRBD1 covers 7 bases. Looked up from germline, CDR1 is SNHLY and CDR2 is FYNNEI. The J segment lost 7 bases and the V segment lost 7 bases, leaving 9 bases of the junction unmatched. The CDR3 contains 14 residues. In DNA form, the CDR3 reads TGTGCCAGCATAAGAGACAGGGCAGGCGGGGAGCTGTTTTTT. It specifies CASIRDRAGGELFF. The variable domain in full, with the rest retrieved from reference TRBV2 and TRBJ2-2, is EPEVTQTPSHQVTQMGQEVILRCVPISNHLYFYWYRQILGQKVEFLVSFYNNEISEKSEIFDDQFSVERPDGSNFTLKIRSTKLEDSAMYFCASIRDRAGGELFFGEGSRLTVL.

The chain recombines TRBV25-1 with TRBJ2-7; D possibly corresponds to TRBD2 (5 bases). Germline CDR1 and CDR2: MGHDK and SYGVNS. The V gene lost 5 bases and the J gene lost 0 bases, with 14 bases spanning the gap. The CDR3 has 15 amino acids. In DNA form, the CDR3 reads TGTGCCAGCAGTCCGCGGCGGGCCCACTCCTACGAGCAGTACTTC. Protein sequence: CASSPRRAHSYEQYF.

The chain recombines TRBV6-1 with TRBJ2-3; 10 nucleotides match TRBD2. The CDR3 covers 15 residues. The V and J ends lost 2 bases and 3 bases, in that order; junction bases with no gene match: 2. Germline V CDR1 and CDR2: MNHNS, SASEGT. The CDR3: CASSELAGVTDTQYF. The CDR3 coding sequence is TGTGCCAGCAGTGAACTAGCGGGGGTAACAGATACGCAGTATTTT.

The CDR3 DNA reads TGTGCCAGCTTCCCCTACTCTGGAAACACCATATATTTT. Amino acids: CASFPYSGNTIYF. The chain carries TRBV6-6 and TRBJ1-3; unclear D gene. CDR1 and CDR2 from the germline V gene are MNHNY and SVGAGI (reference sequence). CDR3 size: 13 residues. Between the trimmed V and J ends, which lost 8 bases and 0 bases, there was a span of 8 bases.

The chain is built from TRBV7-3 and TRBJ2-5; possibly TRBD2 for D (6 bases). The CDR3 runs 15 residues. The V end was cut by 4 bases, the J end by 3 bases, with 15 bases between. From germline, CDR1 is SGHTA and CDR2 FQGTGA. As DNA, the CDR3 is TGTGCCAGCAGCTCCGGACTACAGGAAAAAGAGACCCAGTACTTC. As protein: CASSSGLQEKETQYF.

V gene TRBV5-1 combines with J gene TRBJ1-2; 10 bases agree with TRBD1. V shed 5 bases and J 0 bases; nucleotides not matched to a gene: 4. Germline V gene data show CDR1 as SGHRS and CDR2 as YFSETQ. This CDR3 region has 15 residues. Here the CDR3 reads CASRGQGTANYGYTF. In DNA form, the CDR3 reads TGCGCCAGCAGGGGACAGGGGACAGCTAACTATGGCTACACCTTC.

The chain couples TRBV5-1 to TRBJ1-5; 8 positions match TRBD1. V shed 4 bases and J 4 bases; nucleotides not matched to a gene: 7. Germline V CDR1 and CDR2: SGHRS, YFSETQ. The CDR3 spans 15 residues. The CDR3 DNA reads as TGCGCCAGCAGCCCCAGGACAGGGAGGAATCAGCCCCAGCATTTT. It specifies CASSPRTGRNQPQHF. The full variable domain, completed using reference TRBV5-1 and TRBJ1-5, is KAGVTQTPRYLIKTRGQQVTLSCSPISGHRSVSWYQQTPGQGLQFLFEYFSETQRNKGNFPGRFSGRQFSNSRSEMNVSTLELGDSALYLCASSPRTGRNQPQHFGDGTRLSIL.

A word on this clone: Here the CDR3 omits its conserved ending phenylalanine or tryptophan, so a read error is the likely source. It is unclear where the CDR3 begins or ends on the DNA, so no DNA is shown, and the CDR3 is as TCRdb lists it. CDR3 amino acids: CASRTLSPSVQVVFS. The chain combines TRBV6-1 with TRBJ1-1; the D call TRBD1 from the table was never checked on the DNA. In germline, CDR1 is MNHNS, CDR2 SASEGT. The CDR3 numbers 15 amino acids, ends counted.

The chain uses TRBV28 and TRBJ1-1; 7 bases map to TRBD1. In germline, CDR1 is MDHEN, CDR2 SYDVKM. This CDR3 comprises 14 residues. Trimming took 6 bases from V and 4 from J; bases not matched to a gene: 8. The CDR3 DNA reads TGTGCCAGCAGCCTCCCCGGGACAGTCACTGAAGCTTTCTTT. Amino acid sequence: CASSLPGTVTEAFF.

The chain couples TRBV6-1 to TRBJ2-3, with TRBD2 matching 8 bases. From germline, CDR1 is MNHNS and CDR2 SASEGT. Germline trimming cut 7 bases from V and 6 bases from J; bases unmatched to any gene: 6. CDR3 size: 13 residues. Here the CDR3 reads CASILSGSDTQYF. CDR3 bases: TGTGCCAGCATCCTCAGCGGGAGTGATACGCAGTATTTT.

This chain links TRBV19 with TRBJ1-1; D is ambiguous. Germline V lookup: CDR1 LNHDA, CDR2 SQIVND (reference sequence). Deletions cut 7 bases from V and 5 bases from J, with 17 bases between. The CDR3 consists of 14 residues. CDR3 in amino acids: CASKEGVGLTEAFF. CDR3 bases: TGTGCCAGTAAAGAGGGCGTTGGTCTAACTGAAGCTTTCTTT.

This clone was seen just once. V is TRBV6-5 and J is TRBJ1-1; perhaps TRBD1 as D (5 bases). Germline V CDR1 and CDR2: MNHEY, SVGAGI. The CDR3 length is 14 residues. V shed 0 bases and J shed 8 bases, with 13 bases lying between them. The CDR3 protein is CASSYSRGGGEAFF. The CDR3 nucleotides are TGTGCCAGCAGTTACTCGAGGGGAGGAGGGGAAGCTTTCTTT.

The sample holds one count of this clone. The chain uses TRBV28 and TRBJ1-2; D not resolved. The germline V and J ends were trimmed by 6 bases and 7 bases, with 9 bases remaining between them. Germline CDR1 reads MDHEN; CDR2 reads SYDVKM. The CDR3 extends over 11 amino acids. CDR3 DNA sequence: TGTGCCAGCAGCTATAGGAGTGGCTACACCTTC. Amino acid sequence: CASSYRSGYTF.

This clone was counted between two and nine times. J is TRBJ1-2 and V is TRBV7-9, with unresolved D. The CDR3 spans 12 residues. Trimming shortened V by 5 bases and J by 4 bases, and 8 bases separated the two germline ends. The germline CDR1 and CDR2 sequences are SEHNR and FQNEAQ (reference sequence). The CDR3 is CASSLGPYGYTF. The CDR3 nucleotides read TGTGCCAGCAGCCTTGGGCCCTATGGCTACACCTTC.

J is TRBJ2-3 and V is TRBV5-1; D ambiguous. Trimming took 2 bases from V and 0 from J, leaving 10 bases between them. From germline, CDR1 is SGHRS and CDR2 YFSETQ. This CDR3 has 15 residues. CDR3 sequence: CASSFGATSTDTQYF. For the CDR3, the DNA is TGCGCCAGCAGCTTCGGCGCGACTAGCACAGATACGCAGTATTTT.

This chain joins TRBV27 and TRBJ2-1; 10 bases are shared with TRBD1. Germline V gives CDR1 MNHEY, CDR2 SMNVEV (reference sequence). The CDR3 runs to 14 residues. Germline trimming cut 5 bases from V and 2 bases from J; bases unmatched to any gene: 0. CDR3 bases: TGTGCCAGCAGTGACAGGGGGCCCTACAATGAGCAGTTCTTC. It is translated as CASSDRGPYNEQFF.